The present entry profiles one TCR beta chain with its context. These data come from a study of control samples from healthy donors and cancer patients. Method: immunoSEQ multiplex PCR; TCRdb's copy keeps in-frame clones and lacks some. The profile covers around 140,000 clones, with 80% to 95% appearing a single time and roughly 6% taken by the ten largest. This CDR3 region has 13 residues. The TCR originated in a man between 18 and 35 years old in good health. The V and J genes are TRBV21-1 and TRBJ2-3; the table assigns TRBD2, which was not confirmed against the DNA. TRBV21-1 corresponds to a pseudogene. Sample: blood. The CDR3 reads CASPQCGPPTQYF. The CDR3 nucleotides are TGTGCCAGCCCCCAGTGCGGGCCCCCAACGCAGTATTTT.